In this sample, the clone carrying this T cell receptor beta chain turned up many times. This sample was included in a study of neurological immune-mediated disorders. Unsorted libraries were prepared from 2 million PBMCs held at -80 C. The authors produced cDNA by 5'RACE using 10-nucleotide random UMIs. TCRdb reprocessed the 5' RACE reads via MiXCR and lists one record per CDR3 protein. The sample has 55,000 to 60,000 distinct CDR3 sequences, roughly 3.2% seen once; the top ten hold around 3.1%. Unmatched junction bases numbered 6, after V lost 7 bases and J lost 4 bases. In germline, CDR1 is MDHEN, CDR2 SYDVKM. This CDR3 comprises 13 residues.

The source of this sequence is a woman between 25 and 40 years old with multiple sclerosis. Sequenced: PBMCs. The J gene is TRBJ2-7, the V gene TRBV28; 8 nucleotides align to TRBD1. CDR3 in amino acids: CASTMTGVYEQYF. In DNA, the CDR3 is TGTGCCAGCACCATGACAGGGGTATACGAGCAGTACTTC.